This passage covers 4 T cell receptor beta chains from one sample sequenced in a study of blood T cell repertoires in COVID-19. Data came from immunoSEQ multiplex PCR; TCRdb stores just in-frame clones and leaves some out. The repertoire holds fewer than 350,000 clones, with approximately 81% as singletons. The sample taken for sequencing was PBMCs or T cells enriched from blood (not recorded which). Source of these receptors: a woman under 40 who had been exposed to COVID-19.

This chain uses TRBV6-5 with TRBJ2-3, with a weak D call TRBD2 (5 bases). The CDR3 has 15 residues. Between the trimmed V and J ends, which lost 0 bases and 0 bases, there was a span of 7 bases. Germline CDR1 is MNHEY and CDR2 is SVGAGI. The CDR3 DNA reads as TGTGCCAGCAGTTACTCAGGGAGAAGCACAGATACGCAGTATTTT. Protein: CASSYSGRSTDTQYF.

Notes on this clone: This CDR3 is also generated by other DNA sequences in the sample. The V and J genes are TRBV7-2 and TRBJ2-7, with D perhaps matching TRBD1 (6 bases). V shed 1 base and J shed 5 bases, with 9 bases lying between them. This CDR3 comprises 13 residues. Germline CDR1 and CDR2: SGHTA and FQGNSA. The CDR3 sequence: CASSLGAGDEQYF. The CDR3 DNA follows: TGTGCCAGCAGCTTAGGGGCAGGGGACGAGCAGTACTTC. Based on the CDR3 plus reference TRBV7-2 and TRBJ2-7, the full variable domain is GAGVSQSPSNKVTEKGKDVELRCDPISGHTALYWYRQSLGQGLEFLIYFQGNSAPDKSGLPSDRFSAERTGGSVSTLTIQRTQQEDSAVYLCASSLGAGDEQYFGPGTRLTVT.

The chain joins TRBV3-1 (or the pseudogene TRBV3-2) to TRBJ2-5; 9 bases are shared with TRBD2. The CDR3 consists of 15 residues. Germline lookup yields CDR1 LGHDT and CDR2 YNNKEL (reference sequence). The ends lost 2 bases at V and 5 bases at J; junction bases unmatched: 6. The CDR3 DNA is TGTGCCAGCAGCCAAAGGCGGGGGGGCCAGGAGACCCAGTACTTC. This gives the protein CASSQRRGGQETQYF.

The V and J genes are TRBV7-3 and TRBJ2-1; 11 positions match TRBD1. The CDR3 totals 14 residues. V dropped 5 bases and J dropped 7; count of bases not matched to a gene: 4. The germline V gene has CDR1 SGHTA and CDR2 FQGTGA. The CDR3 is CASSNRDRGNEQFF. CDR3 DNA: TGTGCCAGCAGCAACCGGGACAGGGGGAATGAGCAGTTCTTC. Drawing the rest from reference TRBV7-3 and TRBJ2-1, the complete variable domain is GAGVSQTPSNKVTEKGKYVELRCDPISGHTALYWYRQSLGQGPEFLIYFQGTGAADDSGLPNDRFFAVRPEGSVSTLKIQRTERGDSAVYLCASSNRDRGNEQFFGPGTRLTVL.